This TCR beta chain emerged from a study of regulatory T cells in long-lasting Graves disease. Germline V gives CDR1 KGHSH, CDR2 LQKENI. V was shortened by 2 bases and J by 6 bases, with 14 bases between the two germline ends. CDR3 length: 14 amino acids. Combining iRepertoire HTBI primers with Arm-PCR of CDR3 regions, the authors built TCR beta libraries. TCRdb re-derived calls from the multiplex PCR reads in MiXCR, one entry per CDR3 protein. This repertoire shows under 300,000 distinct CDR3 sequences, around 21% found once; its top ten account for over 11%. This clonotype was seen repeatedly, ten times or more. Documented time point: newly diagnosed GD, antithyroid drugs for less than 3 months. Scientists built the TCR library using RNA that was extracted from PBMCs.

This TCR was sampled from a female donor with Graves disease. The chain uses TRBV18 and TRBJ2-7; D gene ambiguous. The specimen comprised peripheral blood mononuclear cells (PBMCs), sampled at new diagnosis, from a patient treated with antithyroid drugs. CDR3 DNA sequence: TGTGCCAGCTCACCAGGTCCCTCGTTCGGCGAGCAGTACTTC. The encoded protein is CASSPGPSFGEQYF. The variable domain in full, with the rest retrieved from reference TRBV18 and TRBJ2-7, is NAGVMQNPRHLVRRRGQEARLRCSPMKGHSHVYWYRQLPEEGLKFMVYLQKENIIDESGMPKERFSAEFPKEGPSILRIQQVVRGDSAAYFCASSPGPSFGEQYFGPGTRLTVT.